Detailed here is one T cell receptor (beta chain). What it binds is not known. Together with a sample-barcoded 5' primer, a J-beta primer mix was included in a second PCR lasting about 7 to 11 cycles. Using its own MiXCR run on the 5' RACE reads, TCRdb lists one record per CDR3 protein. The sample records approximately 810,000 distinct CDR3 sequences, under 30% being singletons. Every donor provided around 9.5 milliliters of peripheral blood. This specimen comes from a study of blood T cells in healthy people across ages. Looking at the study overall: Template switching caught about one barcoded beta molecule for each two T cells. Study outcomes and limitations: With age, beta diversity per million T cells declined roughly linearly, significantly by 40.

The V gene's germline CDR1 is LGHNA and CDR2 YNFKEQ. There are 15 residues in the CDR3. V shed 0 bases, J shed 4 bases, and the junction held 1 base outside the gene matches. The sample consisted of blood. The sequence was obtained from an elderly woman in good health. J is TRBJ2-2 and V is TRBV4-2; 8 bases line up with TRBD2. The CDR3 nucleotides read TGTGCCAGCAGCCAAGATGCGGGGGGCACCGGGGAGCTGTTTTTT. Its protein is CASSQDAGGTGELFF.